This T cell receptor beta chain was sequenced in a study of CD8 T cells in ankylosing spondylitis. Overall study results and limits: CD8+ by phenotype, disease-linked clones were relatively rare in peripheral blood. A motif in TCR beta, a set of seven to nine highly homologous variants, appeared characteristic of ankylosing spondylitis blood. Matched synovial fluid from ankylosing spondylitis patients was reported to be enriched for disease-linked clones.

As for this clonotype: The antigen remains undetermined.

Molecular-barcoded quantitative 5'-RACE produced these TCR beta libraries. MiXCR, run by TCRdb on the 5' RACE reads, gives a single entry per CDR3 protein. The repertoire holds 250,000 to 300,000 distinct CDR3 sequences, around 18% seen once, with less than 9% in the top ten. CDR1 is MDHEN and CDR2 is SYDVKM in the germline V gene. The CDR3 is 16 amino acids. Trimming shortened V by 3 bases and J by 0 bases, and 13 bases separated the two germline ends. The chain employs TRBV28 and TRBJ2-3; D tentatively reads TRBD1 or TRBD2 (5 bases each). The sequenced sample was blood, either unsorted or a sorted T cell fraction (not recorded which). The receptor comes from a male donor with ankylosing spondylitis or in good health (not recorded which). The CDR3 region has the DNA TGTGCCAGCAGTTTGACCCACGGGGCTAGCACAGATACGCAGTATTTT. Amino acids: CASSLTHGASTDTQYF.